This is a list of T cell receptor beta chains from one sample in a study of neurological immune-mediated disorders. TCRdb ran MiXCR on the 5' RACE reads and lists one entry per CDR3 protein. The sample gives tens of thousands of distinct CDR3 sequences, roughly 4.9% of which show up once; approximately 5.6% is in the top ten. Sequenced input: PBMCs. The receptor set was obtained from a human donor with multiple sclerosis. The donor label of this sample is uncertain. CDR3s include the opening cysteine and the closing phenylalanine or tryptophan. The D gene is left open where the match is weak. Part of the rows lack a size; the others show once, few, many or a class for expanded clones.

clone_size	v_call	d_call	j_call	cdr3_nt	cdr3_aa
many	TRBV5-1	.	TRBJ2-7	TGCGCCAGCAGGGGTGCGACTAGCTCCTACGAGCAGTACTTC	CASRGATSSYEQYF
many	TRBV5-1	.	TRBJ1-1	TGCGCCAGCAGCTTCTACAGGGCGAACACTGAAGCTTTCTTT	CASSFYRANTEAFF
many	TRBV6-4	TRBD2	TRBJ2-1	TGTGCCAGCAGTGAGGCTAGCGGGGGTTCTAATGAGCAGTTCTTC	CASSEASGGSNEQFF
many	TRBV2	TRBD1	TRBJ1-6	TGTGCCAGCACCGATAGGAGGGGGCATGATTCACCCCTCCACTTT	CASTDRRGHDSPLHF
.	TRBV6-6	.	TRBJ2-5	TGTGCCAGCAGTTACTCGTTGTTCGGGGGCGCGGGTGAGACCCAGTACTTC	CASSYSLFGGAGETQYF
many	TRBV7-9	.	TRBJ1-2	TGTGCCAGCAGCTTCGGGCAGGGCGACTACACCTTC	CASSFGQGDYTF
many	TRBV9	.	TRBJ2-2	TGTGCCAGCAGCGTAGGGCAGCTCGCCGGGGAGCTGTTTTTT	CASSVGQLAGELFF
many	TRBV9	.	TRBJ1-1	TGTGCCAGCAGCACCCTAATGAACACTGAAGCTTTCTTT	CASSTLMNTEAFF
many	TRBV5-1	TRBD1	TRBJ2-7	TGCGCCAGCAGCCTGGGGACAGGGCTCAACTACGAGCAGTACTTC	CASSLGTGLNYEQYF
many	TRBV10-3	.	TRBJ2-7	TGTGCCATCAGTGAGTCAAGGGCCTACGAGCAGTACTTC	CAISESRAYEQYF
many	TRBV20-1	.	TRBJ2-7	TGCAGTGCTAGAGTCGAGGGTGGAGACGAGCAGTACTTC	CSARVEGGDEQYF
many	TRBV12-3/TRBV12-4	.	TRBJ2-7	TGTGCCAGCAGCTTACAGGGTGGGGTTGGGGACTACGAGCAGTACTTC	CASSLQGGVGDYEQYF
many	TRBV12-3/TRBV12-4	.	TRBJ2-2	TGTGCCAGCAGTTTACGGGGTCCTAACGGGGAGCTGTTTTTT	CASSLRGPNGELFF
many	TRBV6-2/TRBV6-3	TRBD1	TRBJ1-1	TGTGCCAGCATCCGCAAAGGGGGCGAAGCTTTCTTT	CASIRKGGEAFF
many	TRBV5-1	.	TRBJ1-1	TGCGCCAGCAACACCTACGTACTGGTGAACACTGAAGCTTTCTTT	CASNTYVLVNTEAFF
many	TRBV20-1	.	TRBJ2-7	TGCAGTGCTAGAGACCGACTTAGCGAGCAGTACTTC	CSARDRLSEQYF
many	TRBV7-3	TRBD1	TRBJ1-6	TGTGCCAGCAGCTTAAAGCCGGCGGGACAGACCAATTCACCCCTCCACTTT	CASSLKPAGQTNSPLHF
many	TRBV6-5	TRBD1	TRBJ2-2	TGTGCCAGCAGATCAGGGACAGTGAACACCGGGGAGCTGTTTTTT	CASRSGTVNTGELFF
.	TRBV12-3/TRBV12-4	.	TRBJ2-7	TGTGCCAGCAGTTTTGGTACCTACGAGCAGTACTTC	CASSFGTYEQYF
many	TRBV10-2	.	TRBJ2-7	TGCGCCAGCACCTCGTCGTACGAGCAGTACTTC	CASTSSYEQYF
many	TRBV3-1	TRBD1	TRBJ1-2	TGTGCCAGCAGCTCCCGGACAGGGAACTATGGCTACACCTTC	CASSSRTGNYGYTF
many	TRBV5-1	.	TRBJ2-3	TGCGCCAGCAGCTTGGTATATAGACCTAGCACAGATACGCAGTATTTT	CASSLVYRPSTDTQYF